The clone carrying this TCR beta chain was recorded a few times. These data come from a study of blood T cells in healthy people across ages. The CDR3 covers 16 residues. Deletions cut 4 bases from V and 0 bases from J, with 16 bases between. CDR1 and CDR2 (germline): MGHRA, YSYEKL. With a J-beta primer mix and a sample-barcoded 5' primer, a second PCR ran 7 to 11 cycles. TCRdb called the 5' RACE reads again in MiXCR, with one record for every CDR3 protein. The table lists 800,000 to 1,300,000 distinct CDR3 sequences, roughly 24% of them singletons. These same records also appear under a second study, on T cells of mothers and their children.

The specimen was blood. The TCR comes from a girl aged 2 to 9 in good health. The V call is TRBV4-1, the J call TRBJ2-7, with D tentatively TRBD2 (6 bases). The CDR3 nucleotides read TGCGCCAGCAGCCCGTCTAGCGCCGAAGCCTCCTACGAGCAGTACTTC. Translation: CASSPSSAEASYEQYF.